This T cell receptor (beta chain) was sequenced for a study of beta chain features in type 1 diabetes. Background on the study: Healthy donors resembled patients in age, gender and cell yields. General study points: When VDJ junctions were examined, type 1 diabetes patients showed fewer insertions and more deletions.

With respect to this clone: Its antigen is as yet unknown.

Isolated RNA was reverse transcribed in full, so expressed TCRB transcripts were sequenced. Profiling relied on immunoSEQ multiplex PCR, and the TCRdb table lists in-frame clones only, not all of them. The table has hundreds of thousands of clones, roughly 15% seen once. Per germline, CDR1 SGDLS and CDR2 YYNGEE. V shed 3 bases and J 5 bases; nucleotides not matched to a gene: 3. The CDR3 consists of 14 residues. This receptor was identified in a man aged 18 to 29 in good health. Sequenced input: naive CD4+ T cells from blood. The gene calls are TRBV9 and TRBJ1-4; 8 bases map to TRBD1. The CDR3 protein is CASSDGQGNEKLFF. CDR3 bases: TGTGCCAGCAGCGACGGACAGGGAAATGAAAAACTGTTTTTT.